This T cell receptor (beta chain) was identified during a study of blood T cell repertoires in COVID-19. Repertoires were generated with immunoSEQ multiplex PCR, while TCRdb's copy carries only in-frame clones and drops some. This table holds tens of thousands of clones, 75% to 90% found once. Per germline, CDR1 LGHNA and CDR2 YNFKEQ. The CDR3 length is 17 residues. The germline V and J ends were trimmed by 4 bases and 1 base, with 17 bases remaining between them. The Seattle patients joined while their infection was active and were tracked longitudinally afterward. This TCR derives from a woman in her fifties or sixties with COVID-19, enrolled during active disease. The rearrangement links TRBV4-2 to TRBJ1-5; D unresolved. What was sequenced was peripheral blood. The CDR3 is CASSPGNEDLSNQPQHF. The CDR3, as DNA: TGTGCCAGCAGCCCCGGGAACGAGGACCTAAGCAATCAGCCCCAGCATTTT.